The rows below give T cell receptor beta chains drawn from one sample of a study of T-cell reconstitution after alpha-beta-depleted transplantation in children. One entry per CDR3 protein, called by TCRdb with MiXCR from the PCR reads. The profile shows roughly 500,000 distinct CDR3 sequences, approximately 13% of them singletons. The material sequenced was PBMCs from the stem cell graft donor, taken from the stem cell graft. The receptors shown here come from a human donor who donated a stem cell graft to a child with combined immunodeficiency. The conserved cysteine and the conserved F or W are not part of the CDR3 here.

J: TRBJ2-5; length: 10; V: TRBV20-1; CDR3: SASFRSETQY
J: TRBJ2-1; length: 12; V: TRBV12-3/TRBV12-4; CDR3: ASSFTGAGDEQF
J: TRBJ1-6; length: 15; V: TRBV5-4; CDR3: ASSLGSRGGRNSPLH
J: TRBJ1-4; length: 12; V: TRBV18; CDR3: ASSPRAWGEKLF
J: TRBJ1-1; length: 13; V: TRBV28; CDR3: ASSRPGGANTEAF
J: TRBJ2-5; length: 11; V: TRBV6-5; CDR3: ASSWGSQETQY
J: TRBJ2-1; length: 11; V: TRBV24-1; CDR3: ATSDAPRTEQF
J: TRBJ2-3; length: 11; V: TRBV4-3; CDR3: ASMLAGTDTQY
J: TRBJ2-7; length: 12; V: TRBV3-1; CDR3: ASSQGTGPYEQY
J: TRBJ1-2; length: 11; V: TRBV29-1; CDR3: SGYLPESYGYT